The 16 T cell receptor beta chains below were found in one sample sequenced in a study of cytomegalovirus exposure and HLA in healthy donors. 13 Jbeta primers and 60 Vbeta primers were used for the PCR. The repertoire was sequenced with immunoSEQ multiplex PCR; TCRdb's copy has only in-frame clones and lacks some. The repertoire holds about 120,000 clones, with around 62% as singletons. The sample consisted of PBMCs. These TCRs come from a woman between 40 and 55 years old in good health and CMV-seropositive.

This clone occurred once. The chain recombines TRBV10-3 with TRBJ2-3; TRBD2 agrees at 9 bases. Trimming at V came to 3 bases and at J to 6 bases, leaving 4 bases not matched to a gene. Germline CDR1 reads ENHRY; CDR2 reads SYGVKD. The CDR3 has 14 amino acids. The CDR3 DNA reads TGTGCCATCAGTGACGGACTAGCGCGGGATACGCAGTATTTT. This encodes CAISDGLARDTQYF.

Comments on this clone: The germline gene is not matched at one end of the junction; a read error may be the cause. The chain combines TRBV2 with TRBJ2-1; 7 bases fit TRBD1. Germline assignment: CDR1 SNHLY and CDR2 FYNNEI. This CDR3 comprises 17 residues. The CDR3 sequence is CASREDPTGISYNEQFF. The CDR3 region has the DNA TGTGCCAGCAGGGAAGACCCGACAGGGATCTCCTACAATGAGCAGTTCTTC.

V is TRBV5-4 and J is TRBJ1-4; weak D call: TRBD1 (5 bases). This CDR3 has 16 amino acids. Between the trimmed V and J ends, which lost 2 bases and 6 bases, there was a span of 17 bases. The germline V gene encodes CDR1 SGHNT and CDR2 YYREEE (reference sequence). In DNA form, the CDR3 reads TGTGCCAGCAGCTTAGGGTCCCCGGACAAGGATGAAAAACTGTTTTTT. It is translated as CASSLGSPDKDEKLFF. The full variable domain, with the rest looked up from reference TRBV5-4 and TRBJ1-4, is ETGVTQSPTHLIKTRGQQVTLRCSSQSGHNTVSWYQQALGQGPQFIFQYYREEENGRGNFPPRFSGLQFPNYSSELNVNALELDDSALYLCASSLGSPDKDEKLFFGSGTQLSVL.

This clone was seen a handful of times. The gene calls are TRBV7-3 and TRBJ2-1, with 7 positions matching TRBD2. The germline gives CDR1 SGHTA, CDR2 FQGTGA. The junction had 2 bases not matched to a gene; V was cut back by 6 bases and J by 0 bases. This CDR3 spans 14 amino acids. CDR3 in amino acids: CASRVAGSYNEQFF. The CDR3 nucleotides are TGTGCCAGCAGGGTAGCGGGCTCCTACAATGAGCAGTTCTTC.

In this sample, this clone turned up once. The V gene is TRBV27, the J gene TRBJ2-1; the match to TRBD1 covers 10 bases. With 6 bases clipped from V and 9 bases from J, the junction kept 8 bases outside the gene matches. Per germline, CDR1 MNHEY and CDR2 SMNVEV (reference sequence). This CDR3 region has 14 residues. The CDR3 protein is CASRRSGQGTEQFF. CDR3 DNA sequence: TGTGCCAGCAGGCGTTCGGGACAGGGGACTGAGCAGTTCTTC.

V is TRBV28 and J is TRBJ1-5, with 10 bases aligning to TRBD1. V lost 6 bases, J lost 2 bases, and 4 bases stayed unmatched. Germline V gene lookup returns CDR1 MDHEN and CDR2 SYDVKM. The CDR3 covers 15 residues. CDR3 nucleotide sequence: TGTGCCAGCAGCGGGACAGGGGCCCGCAATCAGCCCCAGCATTTT. Translation gives CASSGTGARNQPQHF. The whole variable domain, remainder taken from reference TRBV28 and TRBJ1-5, is DVKVTQSSRYLVKRTGEKVFLECVQDMDHENMFWYRQDPGLGLRLIYFSYDVKMKEKGDIPEGYSVSREKKERFSLILESASTNQTSMYLCASSGTGARNQPQHFGDGTRLSIL.

The rearrangement links TRBV6-5 to TRBJ2-5; tentatively, D is TRBD2 (5 bases). The J call may be wrong; the DNA end is better matched by TRBJ2-7. This CDR3 has 14 residues. In germline, CDR1 is MNHEY, CDR2 SVGAGI. CDR3 in amino acids: CASSYHPTSYEQYF. The DNA of the CDR3 is TGTGCCAGCAGTTACCATCCTACTAGCTACGAGCAGTACTTC.

The chain's CDR3 is CASSPPGSLNTEAFF. The DNA of the CDR3 is TGTGCCAGCTCACCACCGGGCAGCTTGAACACTGAAGCTTTCTTT. This chain uses TRBV18 with TRBJ1-1, with D unclear. The length of the CDR3 is 15 residues. Germline CDR1 is KGHSH and CDR2 is LQKENI. V was clipped by 0 bases and J by 0 bases, with 8 bases between them.

The CDR3 DNA is TGCGCCAGCAGCATGCCGGGGGGCGATGTCTCCTACAATGAGCAGTTCTTC. Protein product: CASSMPGGDVSYNEQFF. The rearrangement uses TRBV5-1 and TRBJ2-1; maybe TRBD2 (7 bases). V was pared by 4 bases and J by 0 bases, with 17 bases between. In germline, CDR1 is SGHRS, CDR2 YFSETQ. The CDR3 is 17 amino acids.

The V and J genes are TRBV6-1 and TRBJ2-1, with D unclear. V gave up 0 bases and J gave up 4 bases, with 10 bases separating them. Germline V gene lookup returns CDR1 MNHNS and CDR2 SASEGT. This CDR3 is 15 amino acids long. The CDR3 region is CASSEARDTYNEQFF. The CDR3 DNA is TGTGCCAGCAGTGAAGCGCGTGACACATACAATGAGCAGTTCTTC.

V gene TRBV12-5 combines with J gene TRBJ2-5, with 13 positions matching TRBD2. The J call may be incorrect, as the DNA end agrees better with TRBJ2-7. The germline V gene has CDR1 LGHNT and CDR2 FRNRAP. This CDR3 comprises 18 residues. CDR3 region: CASGSPGLAGLLGDEQYF. The DNA of the CDR3 is TGTGCTAGTGGTTCACCGGGACTAGCGGGATTGTTGGGGGACGAGCAGTACTTC.

The rearrangement links TRBV9 to TRBJ2-3; 11 bases are a match to TRBD2. CDR1 is SGDLS and CDR2 is YYNGEE in the germline V gene. V was pared by 7 bases and J by 2 bases, with 6 bases of the junction left unmatched. The CDR3 runs 15 residues. CDR3 DNA: TGTGCCAGCTCCGATAGCGGGAGGGCCACAGATACGCAGTATTTT. Protein product: CASSDSGRATDTQYF.

This clone was picked up a small number of times. The CDR3 bases are TGTGCCAGCTCACCAGAGGTCGGCGAGCAGTACTTC. Translated, it gives CASSPEVGEQYF. The genes are TRBV18 and TRBJ2-7, with D hard to call. CDR1 KGHSH and CDR2 LQKENI come from the germline V gene. CDR3 length: 12 amino acids. V was clipped by 2 bases and J by 6 bases, with 8 bases between them.

V and J are TRBV2 and TRBJ2-1, with 12 bases lining up with TRBD2. Germline V gives CDR1 SNHLY, CDR2 FYNNEI. The ends lost 3 bases at V and 6 bases at J; junction bases unmatched: 6. This CDR3 has 16 amino acids. CDR3 sequence (DNA): TGTGCCAGCAGTGATCGCCTAGCGGGAGGGCCCAATGAGCAGTTCTTC. Translation: CASSDRLAGGPNEQFF.

The chain links TRBV6-4 to TRBJ1-1; 9 bases match TRBD1. Trimming at V came to 6 bases and at J to 0 bases, leaving 11 bases not matched to a gene. There are 17 residues in the CDR3. Germline assignment: CDR1 MRHNA and CDR2 SNTAGT. The CDR3 reads CASRYRGRGSMNTEAFF. DNA of the CDR3: TGTGCCAGCAGGTACAGGGGGCGAGGATCCATGAACACTGAAGCTTTCTTT.

The gene calls are TRBV27 and TRBJ2-2; unclear D gene. This CDR3 is built from 12 residues. CDR1 and CDR2 (germline): MNHEY, SMNVEV (reference sequence). The V and J ends lost 4 bases and 6 bases respectively, with 6 bases between them. The CDR3 protein is CASSSVSGELFF. The DNA for the CDR3 is TGTGCCAGCAGTTCAGTGTCCGGGGAGCTGTTTTTT.